These 30 T cell receptor beta chains were sequenced from one sample in a study of T cell responses to AZD1222 COVID-19 vaccine. Repertoires were generated with immunoSEQ multiplex PCR, while TCRdb's copy carries only in-frame clones and drops some. The sample includes 65,000 to 80,000 clones, about 92% of them seen just once. The input for sequencing was peripheral blood, taken on day 0 of MenACWY control vaccination. The receptor set was obtained from an adult in good health.

This chain joins TRBV7-8 and TRBJ2-2; D unclear. In germline, CDR1 is SGHVS, CDR2 FQNEAQ. Trimming removed 5 bases at V and 3 bases at J, with 4 bases between. CDR3 length equals 12 residues. In nucleotides, the CDR3 is TGTGCCAGCAGCCCCTACACCGGGGAGCTGTTTTTT. It codes for CASSPYTGELFF. Variable domain in full (rest from reference TRBV7-8 and TRBJ2-2): GAGVSQSPRYKVAKRGQDVALRCDPISGHVSLFWYQQALGQGPEFLTYFQNEAQLDKSGLPSDRFFAERPEGSVSTLKIQRTQQEDSAVYLCASSPYTGELFFGEGSRLTVL.

V usage is TRBV5-1 and J usage is TRBJ2-1; D is uncertain. This CDR3 has 15 residues. Germline assignment: CDR1 SGHRS and CDR2 YFSETQ. V shed 4 bases and J shed 0 bases, with 11 bases lying between them. The CDR3 bases are TGCGCCAGCAGCGACACTCAGAGCTCCTACAATGAGCAGTTCTTC. As protein: CASSDTQSSYNEQFF.

The V gene is TRBV7-2, the J gene TRBJ2-3; D ambiguous. Trimming pared 3 bases from V and 0 bases from J, leaving 10 bases between. CDR1 and CDR2 (germline): SGHTA, FQGNSA. This CDR3 contains 15 residues. The CDR3 region has the DNA TGTGCCAGCAGCTTCGGCTATGTTAGCACAGATACGCAGTATTTT. Its translation is CASSFGYVSTDTQYF.

This clone showed up just once. V usage is TRBV20-1 and J usage is TRBJ2-1, with D unclear. V lost 2 bases and J 8 bases, leaving 7 bases between the germline ends. Looked up from germline, CDR1 is DFQATT and CDR2 is SNEGSKA (reference sequence). The CDR3 runs 11 residues. The CDR3 sequence: CSARPGDEQFF. In DNA form, the CDR3 reads TGCAGTGCTAGACCTGGGGATGAGCAGTTCTTC.

The chain carries TRBV11-3 and TRBJ1-1; D not resolved. Germline V gene sequence: CDR1 SGHNT, CDR2 YENEEA. V was cut by 1 base and J by 7 bases, with 10 bases left in between. The CDR3 is made up of 13 amino acids. CDR3 in amino acids: CASSLAAGGEAFF. The CDR3, as DNA: TGTGCCAGCAGCTTAGCGGCAGGTGGTGAAGCTTTCTTT.

The V gene is TRBV6-6, the J gene TRBJ1-4; a possible D gene is TRBD1 (5 bases). The germline V gene has CDR1 MNHNY and CDR2 SVGAGI (reference sequence). V was shortened by 2 bases and J by 7 bases, with 8 bases between the two germline ends. This CDR3 is 13 amino acids long. The CDR3 is CASSYAGGEKLFF. CDR3 coding DNA: TGTGCCAGCAGTTACGCGGGGGGTGAAAAACTGTTTTTT.

This chain joins TRBV9 and TRBJ2-3, with unresolved D. The CDR3 has 19 amino acids. The germline CDR1 and CDR2 sequences are SGDLS and YYNGEE. The V end was cut by 0 bases, the J end by 8 bases, with 28 bases between. CDR3: CASSVGAVVRSTDRSTQYF. DNA of the CDR3: TGTGCCAGCAGCGTAGGGGCGGTGGTCCGGTCCACTGATCGTAGTACGCAGTATTTT.

DNA for the CDR3: TGTGCCAGCAGCTACGGGACGACCAATCGTTATGAGCAGTTCTTC. It encodes CASSYGTTNRYEQFF. The chain joins TRBV7-2 to TRBJ2-1, with D possibly being TRBD1 or TRBD2 (5 bases each). Looked up from germline, CDR1 is SGHTA and CDR2 is FQGNSA. The CDR3 is 15 amino acids. Trimming took off 4 bases at V and 8 bases at J, with 18 bases between the two ends. The variable domain in full, completed from reference TRBV7-2 and TRBJ2-1, reads GAGVSQSPSNKVTEKGKDVELRCDPISGHTALYWYRQSLGQGLEFLIYFQGNSAPDKSGLPSDRFSAERTGGSVSTLTIQRTQQEDSAVYLCASSYGTTNRYEQFFGPGTRLTVL.

The rearrangement uses TRBV27 and TRBJ1-2; tentative D call: TRBD1 (6 bases). Germline V lookup: CDR1 MNHEY, CDR2 SMNVEV (reference sequence). The CDR3 consists of 15 residues. V lost 6 bases and J lost 8, with 22 bases in between. The CDR3 coding sequence is TGTGCCAGCAGCTCCGCGGGTCGGGGGGCGTCAGGCTACACCTTC. Protein sequence: CASSSAGRGASGYTF.

This sequence joins TRBV7-8 and TRBJ2-3; 12 bases agree with TRBD2. The CDR3 loop spans 19 amino acids. Germline loops: CDR1 SGHVS, CDR2 FQNEAQ. J lost 1 base, V lost 2 bases, and 10 bases had no gene match. CDR3 amino acids: CASSLSLAGGHRGTDTQYF. The CDR3 region has the DNA TGTGCCAGCAGCTTAAGCCTAGCGGGGGGGCATCGGGGCACAGATACGCAGTATTTT.

V is TRBV6-2 or TRBV6-3 and J is TRBJ2-1; 7 bases map to TRBD2. The CDR3 extends over 18 amino acids. The J segment lost 5 bases and the V segment lost 2 bases, leaving 15 bases of the junction unmatched. Germline-derived CDR1 and CDR2 are MNHEY and SVGEGT. The DNA of the CDR3 is TGTGCCAGCAGTTACCCCCTGCTAGCGGTCGACCGAGACAATGAGCAGTTCTTC. Amino acid sequence: CASSYPLLAVDRDNEQFF.

This clone showed up just once. The V call is TRBV29-1, the J call TRBJ1-2, with D hard to call. Trimming removed 3 bases from V and 0 bases from J, with 14 bases in between. The V gene's germline CDR1 is SQVTM and CDR2 ANQGSEA. CDR3 size: 15 residues. CDR3 in amino acids: CSVDIVPTANYGYTF. The CDR3 DNA reads as TGCAGCGTTGATATTGTCCCAACAGCTAACTATGGCTACACCTTC.

The chain employs TRBV6-2 or TRBV6-3 and TRBJ2-5; the match to TRBD2 covers 7 bases. V trimming: 0 bases; J trimming: 5 bases; junction bases outside the gene matches: 6. CDR1 is MNHEY and CDR2 is SVGEGT in the germline V gene. The CDR3 totals 15 residues. This CDR3 is CASSYSPTSHETQYF. As DNA, the CDR3 is TGTGCCAGCAGTTACTCACCGACTAGCCATGAGACCCAGTACTTC.

The chain uses TRBV5-1 and TRBJ1-6, with TRBD1 matching 8 bases. V shed 8 bases, J shed 9 bases, and the junction held 19 bases outside the gene matches. CDR3 length equals 17 residues. Germline loops: CDR1 SGHRS, CDR2 YFSETQ. The CDR3 sequence: CASAIGQGHFTGSPLHF. CDR3 DNA: TGCGCCAGTGCGATTGGACAGGGTCATTTTACTGGTTCACCCCTCCACTTT.

The V gene is TRBV7-2, the J gene TRBJ1-2; D is possibly TRBD1 (5 bases). V was clipped by 1 base and J by 6 bases, with 15 bases between them. The CDR3 extends over 15 amino acids. The germline V gene encodes CDR1 SGHTA and CDR2 FQGNSA. This CDR3 is CASSLDTGRLDGYTF. In nucleotides, the CDR3 is TGTGCCAGCAGCTTAGATACAGGCCGACTCGATGGCTACACCTTC. The full variable domain, rest sourced from reference TRBV7-2 and TRBJ1-2, is GAGVSQSPSNKVTEKGKDVELRCDPISGHTALYWYRQSLGQGLEFLIYFQGNSAPDKSGLPSDRFSAERTGGSVSTLTIQRTQQEDSAVYLCASSLDTGRLDGYTFGSGTRLTVV.

The chain joins TRBV7-7 to TRBJ2-5, with D possibly being TRBD1 (5 bases). Trimming took off 5 bases at V and 7 bases at J, with 14 bases between the two ends. CDR1 SSHAT and CDR2 FNYEAQ come from the germline V gene (reference sequence). The CDR3 consists of 13 residues. CDR3 region: CASSEGAAWTQYF. In nucleotides, the CDR3 is TGTGCCAGCAGCGAAGGGGCAGCTTGGACCCAGTACTTC.

The chain couples TRBV7-2 to TRBJ2-5; TRBD2 matches 10 bases. V shed 4 bases and J 3 bases; nucleotides not matched to a gene: 2. Germline V gene data show CDR1 as SGHTA and CDR2 as FQGNSA. The CDR3 consists of 14 residues. The CDR3 DNA reads as TGTGCCAGCAGCTCTAGCGGGGGAAAAGAGACCCAGTACTTC. Its protein is CASSSSGGKETQYF.

V is TRBV15 and J is TRBJ2-7; 12 bases map to TRBD1. The CDR3 is made up of 16 amino acids. Per the germline V gene, CDR1 is LNHNV and CDR2 is YYDKDF (reference sequence). Trimming cost V 0 bases and J 6 bases; bases outside gene matches: 6. CDR3 DNA: TGTGCCACCAGCAGAGATACGGGGACAGGGGGCTCCGAGCAGTACTTC. It is translated as CATSRDTGTGGSEQYF.

The gene calls are TRBV7-9 and TRBJ1-4; 8 bases are shared with TRBD1. CDR1 and CDR2 from the germline V gene are SEHNR and FQNEAQ (reference sequence). This CDR3 comprises 16 residues. V was clipped by 6 bases and J by 2 bases; unmatched bases: 8. The CDR3 sequence: CASRYGTGTTNEKLFF. CDR3 nucleotide sequence: TGTGCCAGCAGGTACGGGACAGGAACCACTAATGAAAAACTGTTTTTT.

In the case of this clone: At one end the junction does not follow the germline gene, possibly because of a read error. The chain combines TRBV11-1 with TRBJ2-3; TRBD1 matches 7 bases. CDR1 SGHAT and CDR2 FQDESV come from the germline V gene (reference sequence). The CDR3 has 13 amino acids. The CDR3 DNA is TGTGCCAGCACCGTATTTGGGACAGCTACGCAGTATTTT. Its translation is CASTVFGTATQYF.

The V gene is TRBV3-1 (or the pseudogene TRBV3-2), the J gene TRBJ2-2; D gene ambiguous. V was shortened by 1 base and J by 5 bases, with 8 bases between the two germline ends. Germline lookup yields CDR1 LGHDT and CDR2 YNNKEL (reference sequence). The CDR3 runs to 14 residues. The CDR3 here is CASSQVVFTGELFF. CDR3 DNA: TGTGCCAGCAGCCAAGTAGTGTTTACCGGGGAGCTGTTTTTT.

The V and J genes are TRBV5-1 and TRBJ2-3, with 11 bases identical to TRBD2. The CDR3 runs 16 residues. With 3 bases clipped from V and 5 bases from J, the junction kept 8 bases outside the gene matches. CDR1 SGHRS and CDR2 YFSETQ come from the germline V gene. The CDR3 loop is CASSWLAGGLGDTQYF. The CDR3 DNA sequence: TGCGCCAGCAGCTGGTTAGCGGGGGGGCTTGGAGATACGCAGTATTTT.

This chain connects TRBV7-9 to TRBJ1-6, with D possibly TRBD1 on 6 matching bases. Germline assignment: CDR1 SEHNR and CDR2 FQNEAQ (reference sequence). The CDR3 is made up of 13 amino acids. The germline V and J ends were trimmed by 6 bases and 10 bases, with 13 bases remaining between them. Here the CDR3 DNA reads TGTGCCAGCAGGGAAACAGGGAGCTCACCCCTCCACTTT. Translated: CASRETGSSPLHF.

The V and J genes are TRBV7-2 and TRBJ1-2, with TRBD1 as a possible D gene (6 bases). CDR1 is SGHTA and CDR2 is FQGNSA in the germline V gene. The ends were cut back, 1 base at V and 4 bases at J, with 16 bases in the middle. The CDR3 has 16 amino acids. The CDR3 loop reads CASSLGGQGKSYGYTF. The CDR3 nucleotides are TGTGCCAGCAGCTTAGGGGGGCAGGGGAAGAGCTATGGCTACACCTTC.

The chain joins TRBV2 to TRBJ2-7, with D uncertain. There are 12 residues in the CDR3. Germline V gene lookup returns CDR1 SNHLY and CDR2 FYNNEI. The V and J ends lost 4 bases and 6 bases respectively, with 10 bases between them. The CDR3 region has the DNA TGTGCCAGCAGTGCTCCCCGGAGCGAGCAGTACTTC. Residues: CASSAPRSEQYF.

CDR3 protein: CASSLGTSGGETQYF. The CDR3 nucleotides are TGTGCCAGCTCACTCGGGACTAGCGGGGGTGAGACCCAGTACTTC. The V and J genes are TRBV18 and TRBJ2-5; 14 positions match TRBD2. CDR1 and CDR2 (germline): KGHSH, LQKENI. V shed 4 bases and J 5 bases; nucleotides not matched to a gene: 3. This CDR3 is built from 15 residues.

The chain recombines TRBV20-1 with TRBJ1-2; D possibly corresponds to TRBD1 (6 bases). This CDR3 spans 11 amino acids. Trimming removed 5 bases at V and 9 bases at J, with 13 bases between. Germline V lookup: CDR1 DFQATT, CDR2 SNEGSKA (reference sequence). CDR3 residues: CSAEIQGCYTF. Here the CDR3 DNA reads TGCAGTGCTGAGATACAGGGATGCTACACCTTC.

This clone is a singleton in its sample. The chain carries TRBV10-1 and TRBJ2-3; 7 positions match TRBD2. J gave up 8 bases and V 1 base, and 18 bases lay outside the gene matches. The CDR3 length is 18 residues. Looked up from germline, CDR1 is WNHNN and CDR2 is SYGVQD (reference sequence). DNA for the CDR3: TGCGCCAGCAGTGAGTATGGGGGTCCTGGCGGGGAGGGGCGTACGCAGTATTTT. Its protein product is CASSEYGGPGGEGRTQYF.

The V and J genes are TRBV6-5 and TRBJ2-1, with 11 bases fitting TRBD2. CDR3 length: 15 residues. Germline assignment: CDR1 MNHEY and CDR2 SVGAGI. The trim removed 6 bases at V and 4 bases at J, leaving 5 bases unmatched. The CDR3 DNA follows: TGTGCCAGCAGCTCTATAGCGGGGGGGTACAATGAGCAGTTCTTC. Its translation: CASSSIAGGYNEQFF.

The rearrangement joins TRBV12-3 or TRBV12-4 to TRBJ1-1; perhaps TRBD1 as D (6 bases). Trimming pared 5 bases from V and 1 base from J, leaving 8 bases between. CDR3 length: 13 residues. CDR3 coding DNA: TGTGCCAGCAGTGCAGGGGAGAACACTGAAGCTTTCTTT. Translating it yields CASSAGENTEAFF.